This T cell receptor beta chain was observed in a study of patients and donors after allogeneic stem cell transplantation. With V trimmed by 1 base and J by 4 bases, 5 bases remained unmatched. Germline loops: CDR1 SGHRS, CDR2 YFSETQ. This CDR3 region has 16 residues. TCRdb ran MiXCR on the RT-PCR reads and lists one entry per CDR3 protein. The table has just over 55,000 distinct CDR3 sequences, about an eighth seen once. The chain is built from TRBV5-1 and TRBJ2-1; the match to TRBD2 covers 10 bases. Sequencing was carried out using blood, either unsorted or a sorted T cell fraction (not recorded which). This TCR came from a human donor who was either an allogeneic HSCT recipient or a stem cell or donor lymphocyte infusion donor (not recorded which). It is not recorded whose cells these are; they may come from a transplant donor. CDR3 coding DNA: TGCGCCAGCAGCTTGTCCGGACTAGCGGTATACAATGAGCAGTTCTTC. Translation: CASSLSGLAVYNEQFF.